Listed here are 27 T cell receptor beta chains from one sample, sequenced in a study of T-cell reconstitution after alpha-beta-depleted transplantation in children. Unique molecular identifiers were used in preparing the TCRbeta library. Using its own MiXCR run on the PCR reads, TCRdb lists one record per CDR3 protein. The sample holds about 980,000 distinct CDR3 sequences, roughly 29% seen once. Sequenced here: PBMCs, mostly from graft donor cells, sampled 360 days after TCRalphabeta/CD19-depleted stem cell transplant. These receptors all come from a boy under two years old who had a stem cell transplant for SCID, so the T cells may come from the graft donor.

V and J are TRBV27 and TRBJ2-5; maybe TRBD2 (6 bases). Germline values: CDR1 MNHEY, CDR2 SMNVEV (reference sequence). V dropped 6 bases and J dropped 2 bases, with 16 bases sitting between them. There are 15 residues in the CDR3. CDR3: CASRERRTTQETQYF. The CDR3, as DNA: TGTGCCAGCAGAGAGCGGCGGACTACGCAAGAGACCCAGTACTTC.

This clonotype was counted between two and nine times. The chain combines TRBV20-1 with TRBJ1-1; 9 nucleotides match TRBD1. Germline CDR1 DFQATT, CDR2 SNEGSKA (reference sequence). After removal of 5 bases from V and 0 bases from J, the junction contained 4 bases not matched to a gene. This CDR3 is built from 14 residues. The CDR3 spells CSAQGTGMNTEAFF. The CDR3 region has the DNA TGCAGTGCTCAAGGGACAGGGATGAACACTGAAGCTTTCTTT.

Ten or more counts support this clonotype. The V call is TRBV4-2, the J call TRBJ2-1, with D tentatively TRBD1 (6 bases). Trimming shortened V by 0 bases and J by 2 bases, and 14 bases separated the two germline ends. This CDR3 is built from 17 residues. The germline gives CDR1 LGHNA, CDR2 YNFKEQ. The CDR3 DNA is TGTGCCAGCAGCCAAGATTGGGGGCCCCAAACCTACAATGAGCAGTTCTTC. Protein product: CASSQDWGPQTYNEQFF.

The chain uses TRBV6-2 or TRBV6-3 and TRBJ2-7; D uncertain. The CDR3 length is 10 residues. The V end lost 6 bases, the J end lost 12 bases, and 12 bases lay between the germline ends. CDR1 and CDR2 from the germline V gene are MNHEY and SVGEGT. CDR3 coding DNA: TGTGCCAGCAGCCATCTTAGGCCGTACTTC. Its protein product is CASSHLRPYF.

The DNA of the CDR3 is TGTGCCAGCAGTCGACAGAGCACTGAAGCTTTCTTT. This translates into CASSRQSTEAFF. The genes are TRBV12-3 or TRBV12-4 and TRBJ1-1, with D perhaps matching TRBD1 (5 bases). V dropped 5 bases and J dropped 4 bases, with 8 bases sitting between them. This CDR3 contains 12 residues.

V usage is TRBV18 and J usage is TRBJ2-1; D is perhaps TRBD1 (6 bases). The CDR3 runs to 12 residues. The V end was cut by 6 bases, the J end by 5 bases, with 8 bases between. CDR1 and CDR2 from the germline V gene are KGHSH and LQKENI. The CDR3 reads CASSGGDNEQFF. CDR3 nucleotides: TGTGCCAGCTCTGGGGGCGACAATGAGCAGTTCTTC.

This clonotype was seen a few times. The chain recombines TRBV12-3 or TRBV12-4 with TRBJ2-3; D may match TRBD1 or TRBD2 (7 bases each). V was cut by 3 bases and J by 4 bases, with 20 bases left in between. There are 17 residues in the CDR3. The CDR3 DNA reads TGTGCCAGCAGTTTCCAGGGGGGGCCGGGTCGGGCAGATACGCAGTATTTT. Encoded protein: CASSFQGGPGRADTQYF.

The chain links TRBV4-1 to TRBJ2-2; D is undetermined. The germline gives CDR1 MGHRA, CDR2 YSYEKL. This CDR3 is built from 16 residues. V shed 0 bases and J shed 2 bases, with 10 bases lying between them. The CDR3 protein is CASSQDSRVNTGELFF. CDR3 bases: TGCGCCAGCAGCCAAGATTCCCGAGTTAACACCGGGGAGCTGTTTTTT.

CDR3 loop: CASSFLRGATYEQYF. The CDR3 coding sequence is TGCGCCAGCAGCTTTTTGCGGGGGGCTACCTACGAGCAGTACTTC. V and J are TRBV5-1 and TRBJ2-7; 8 nucleotides align to TRBD2. The CDR3 contains 15 residues. Germline V gene lookup returns CDR1 SGHRS and CDR2 YFSETQ. After removal of 2 bases from V and 2 bases from J, the junction contained 6 bases not matched to a gene. Full variable domain (outside the CDR3, taken from reference TRBV5-1 and TRBJ2-7): KAGVTQTPRYLIKTRGQQVTLSCSPISGHRSVSWYQQTPGQGLQFLFEYFSETQRNKGNFPGRFSGRQFSNSRSEMNVSTLELGDSALYLCASSFLRGATYEQYFGPGTRLTVT.

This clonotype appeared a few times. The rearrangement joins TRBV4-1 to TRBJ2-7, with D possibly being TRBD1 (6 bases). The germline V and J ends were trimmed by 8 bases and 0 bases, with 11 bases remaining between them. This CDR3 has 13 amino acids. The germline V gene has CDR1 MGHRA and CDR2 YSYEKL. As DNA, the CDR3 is TGCGCCAGCCGGGACACCAGCTCCTACGAGCAGTACTTC. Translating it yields CASRDTSSYEQYF.

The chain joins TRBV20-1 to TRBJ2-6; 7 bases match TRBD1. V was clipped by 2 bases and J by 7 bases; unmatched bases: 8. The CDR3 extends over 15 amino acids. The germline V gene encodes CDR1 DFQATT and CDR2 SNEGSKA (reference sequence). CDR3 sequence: CSARSRGFGANVLTF. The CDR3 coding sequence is TGCAGTGCTAGAAGCAGGGGGTTTGGAGCCAACGTCCTGACTTTC.

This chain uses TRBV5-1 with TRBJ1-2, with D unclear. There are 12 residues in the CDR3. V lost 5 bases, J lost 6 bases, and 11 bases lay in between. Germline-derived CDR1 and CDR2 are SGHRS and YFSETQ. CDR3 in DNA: TGCGCCAGCAGTCCATCCACCGATGGCTACACCTTC. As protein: CASSPSTDGYTF.

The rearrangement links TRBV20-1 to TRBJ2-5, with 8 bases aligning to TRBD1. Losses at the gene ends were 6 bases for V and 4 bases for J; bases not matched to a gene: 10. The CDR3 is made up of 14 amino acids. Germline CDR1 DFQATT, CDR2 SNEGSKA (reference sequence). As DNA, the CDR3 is TGCAGTGCCCAACCGGACAGGGTAGGAGAGACCCAGTACTTC. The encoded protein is CSAQPDRVGETQYF.

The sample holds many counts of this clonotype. The DNA of the CDR3 is TGTGCCAGCAGTTTTAGCGGGGGCCTCTACAATGAGCAGTTCTTC. It encodes CASSFSGGLYNEQFF. The V call is TRBV28, the J call TRBJ2-1; TRBD2 agrees at 9 bases. Germline V gene data show CDR1 as MDHEN and CDR2 as SYDVKM. V was pared by 3 bases and J by 3 bases, with 3 bases of the junction left unmatched. The CDR3 sequence is 15 residues long.

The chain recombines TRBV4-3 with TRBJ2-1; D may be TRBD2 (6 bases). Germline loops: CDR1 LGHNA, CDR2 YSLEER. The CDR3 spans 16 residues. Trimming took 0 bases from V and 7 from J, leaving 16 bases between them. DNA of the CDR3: TGCGCCAGCAGCCAAGATTGGGACTCCTCTCGGAATGAGCAGTTCTTC. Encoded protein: CASSQDWDSSRNEQFF.

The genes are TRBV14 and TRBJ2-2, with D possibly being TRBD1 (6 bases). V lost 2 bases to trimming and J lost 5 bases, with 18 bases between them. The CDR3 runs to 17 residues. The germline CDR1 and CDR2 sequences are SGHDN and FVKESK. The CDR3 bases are TGTGCCAGCAGCCAACCCCAGGGATGGGGGCGGACCGGGGAGCTGTTTTTT. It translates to CASSQPQGWGRTGELFF.

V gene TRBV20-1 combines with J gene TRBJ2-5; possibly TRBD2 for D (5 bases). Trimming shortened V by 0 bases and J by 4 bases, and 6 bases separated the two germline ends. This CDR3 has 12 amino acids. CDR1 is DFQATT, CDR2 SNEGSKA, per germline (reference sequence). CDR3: CSARDRGETQYF. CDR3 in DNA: TGCAGTGCTAGAGATCGGGGAGAGACCCAGTACTTC.

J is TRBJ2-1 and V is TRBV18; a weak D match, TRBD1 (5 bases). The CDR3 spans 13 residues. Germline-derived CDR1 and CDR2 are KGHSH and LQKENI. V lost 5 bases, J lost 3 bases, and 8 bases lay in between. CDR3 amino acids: CASSDQGYNEQFF. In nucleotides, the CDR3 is TGTGCCAGCTCAGATCAGGGCTACAATGAGCAGTTCTTC. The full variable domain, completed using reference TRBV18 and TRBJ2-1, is NAGVMQNPRHLVRRRGQEARLRCSPMKGHSHVYWYRQLPEEGLKFMVYLQKENIIDESGMPKERFSAEFPKEGPSILRIQQVVRGDSAAYFCASSDQGYNEQFFGPGTRLTVL.

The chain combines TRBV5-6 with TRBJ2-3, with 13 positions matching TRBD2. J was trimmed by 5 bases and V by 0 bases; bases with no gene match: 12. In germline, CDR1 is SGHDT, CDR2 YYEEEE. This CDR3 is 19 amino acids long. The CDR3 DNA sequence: TGTGCCAGCAGCTTGGTACTAGCGGGGGGGCCTAGGCACGTAGATACGCAGTATTTT. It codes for CASSLVLAGGPRHVDTQYF.

CDR3 bases: TGCAGTGCTAGACGGACCGAGCAGTACTTC. Translated: CSARRTEQYF. The chain recombines TRBV20-1 with TRBJ2-7; D remains ambiguous. V was clipped by 2 bases and J by 6 bases, with 5 bases between them. The length of the CDR3 is 10 residues. Per the germline V gene, CDR1 is DFQATT and CDR2 is SNEGSKA (reference sequence).

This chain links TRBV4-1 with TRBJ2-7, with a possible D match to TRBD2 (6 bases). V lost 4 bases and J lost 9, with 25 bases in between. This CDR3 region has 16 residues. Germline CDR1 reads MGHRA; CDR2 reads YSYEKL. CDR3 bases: TGCGCCAGCAGCCGAACCAGTGGGACTCGCGAGATTGTGCAGTACTTC. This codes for CASSRTSGTREIVQYF.

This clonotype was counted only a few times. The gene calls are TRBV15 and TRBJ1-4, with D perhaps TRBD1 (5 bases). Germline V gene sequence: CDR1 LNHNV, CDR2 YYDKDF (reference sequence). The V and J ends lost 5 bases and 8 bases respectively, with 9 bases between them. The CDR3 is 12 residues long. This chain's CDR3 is CATSAGTEKLFF. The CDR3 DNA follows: TGTGCCACCAGCGCGGGGACCGAAAAACTGTTTTTT.

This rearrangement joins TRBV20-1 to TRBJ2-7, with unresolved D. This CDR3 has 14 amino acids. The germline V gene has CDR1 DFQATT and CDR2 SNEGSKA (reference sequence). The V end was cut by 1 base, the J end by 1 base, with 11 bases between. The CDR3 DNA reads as TGCAGTGCTAGAGGCCCCCAGTTTTCCTACGAGCAGTACTTC. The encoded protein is CSARGPQFSYEQYF.

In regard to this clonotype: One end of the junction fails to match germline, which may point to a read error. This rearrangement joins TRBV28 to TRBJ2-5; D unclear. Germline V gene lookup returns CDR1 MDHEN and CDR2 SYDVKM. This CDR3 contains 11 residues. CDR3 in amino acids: CASSLTETLYF. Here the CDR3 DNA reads TGTGCCAGCAGTTTAACGGAGACCCTGTACTTC.

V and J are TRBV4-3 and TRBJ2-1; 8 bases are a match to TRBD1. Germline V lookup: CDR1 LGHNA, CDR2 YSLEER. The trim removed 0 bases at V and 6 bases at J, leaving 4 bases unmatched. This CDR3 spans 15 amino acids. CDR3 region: CASSQDWGQVNEQFF. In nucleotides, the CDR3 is TGCGCCAGCAGCCAAGATTGGGGACAGGTCAATGAGCAGTTCTTC.

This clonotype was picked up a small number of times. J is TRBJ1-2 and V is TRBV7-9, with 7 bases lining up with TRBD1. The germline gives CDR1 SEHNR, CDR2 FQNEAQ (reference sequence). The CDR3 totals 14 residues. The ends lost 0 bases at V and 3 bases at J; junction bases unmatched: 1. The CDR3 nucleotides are TGTGCCAGCAGCTTAGCAGGGGGCGACTATGGCTACACCTTC. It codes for CASSLAGGDYGYTF.

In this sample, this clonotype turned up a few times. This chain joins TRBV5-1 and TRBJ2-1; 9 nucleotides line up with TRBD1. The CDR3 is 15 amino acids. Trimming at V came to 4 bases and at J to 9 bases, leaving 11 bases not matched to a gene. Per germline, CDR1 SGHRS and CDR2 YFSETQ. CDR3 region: CASSTSGTGYTEQFF. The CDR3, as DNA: TGCGCCAGCAGCACCTCCGGGACAGGGTATACTGAGCAGTTCTTC.